This T cell receptor beta chain was documented in a study of vaccination and CD4 T cells after COVID-19. Documented treatment: roughly ten-day PBMC culture with coronavirus spike peptide pools or control peptides (ViraFEST assay). On this clonotype itself: Its cognate antigen is unknown.

The Oncomine TCR Beta short-read assay sequenced DNA from cultured CD4+ T cells. TCRdb reprocessed the PCR reads via MiXCR and lists one record per CDR3 protein. The sample lists about 18,000 distinct CDR3 sequences, roughly 58% occurring once. The sample was CD4+ T cells from blood, cultured in vitro, taken before SARS-CoV-2 vaccination. The clonotype was recovered from a human donor who had recovered from COVID-19.

This chain's CDR3 is CASGDSTDTQYF. The CDR3 nucleotides are TGTGCCAGCGGGGACTCAACAGATACGCAGTATTTT. This rearrangement joins TRBV6-1 to TRBJ2-3; maybe TRBD2 (6 bases). Deletions cut 8 bases from V and 3 bases from J, with 9 bases between. This CDR3 comprises 12 residues. Germline V gene data show CDR1 as MNHNS and CDR2 as SASEGT.